These 4 T cell receptor beta chains were all obtained from the same sample, sequenced in a study of T cell responses to AZD1222 COVID-19 vaccine. Repertoires were generated with immunoSEQ multiplex PCR, while TCRdb's copy carries only in-frame clones and drops some. The sample has some 200,000 clones, approximately 93% seen once. The material sequenced was peripheral blood, taken on day 0 of AZD1222 vaccination. Receptors originate from an adult in good health.

The chain combines TRBV5-1 with TRBJ2-2; TRBD2 is a possible D gene (6 bases). The CDR3 length is 16 residues. V was trimmed by 0 bases and J by 3 bases, leaving 12 bases between them. Germline CDR1 reads SGHRS; CDR2 reads YFSETQ. DNA of the CDR3: TGCGCCAGCAGCTTGGAAGCCCCGGGGGACACCGGGGAGCTGTTTTTT. It yields the protein CASSLEAPGDTGELFF.

The rearrangement joins TRBV13 to TRBJ1-2; no clear D gene. This CDR3 spans 13 amino acids. The V end was cut by 5 bases, the J end by 1 base, with 8 bases between. From germline, CDR1 is PRHDT and CDR2 FYEKMQ (reference sequence). This CDR3 is CASSPRSNYGYTF. CDR3 coding DNA: TGTGCCAGCAGCCCACGGAGTAACTATGGCTACACCTTC.

This chain uses TRBV5-6 with TRBJ1-3, with no clear D. Germline V gives CDR1 SGHDT, CDR2 YYEEEE. The CDR3 is made up of 18 amino acids. V lost 2 bases to trimming and J lost 0 bases, with 18 bases between them. Written as DNA, the CDR3 is TGTGCCAGCAGCTTACCGACGCTGCACCGGAGCTCTGGAAACACCATATATTTT. It encodes CASSLPTLHRSSGNTIYF.

The chain links TRBV5-1 to TRBJ1-6, with D unresolved. Germline V lookup: CDR1 SGHRS, CDR2 YFSETQ. V lost 4 bases and J lost 8, with 16 bases in between. The CDR3 sequence is 15 residues long. CDR3 residues: CASSPRVVNDSPLHF. In DNA, the CDR3 is TGCGCCAGCAGCCCCCGAGTGGTAAATGATTCACCCCTCCACTTT.